The present T cell receptor beta chain was sequenced within a study of CD8+CD57+ T cells in acquired aplastic anemia. Patients included in sequencing had previously demonstrated CD8+CD57+ cell expansion by flow cytometry. The study profiled TCR beta VDJ and CDR3 using genomic DNA as template. TCRdb re-derived calls from the reads in MiXCR, one entry per CDR3 protein. The sample yields about 180,000 distinct CDR3 sequences, 40% to 50% seen once. This clonotype was detected many times. What it binds is unknown. The V end was cut by 5 bases, the J end by 7 bases, with 19 bases between. There are 15 residues in the CDR3. CDR1 and CDR2 from the germline V gene are SGHVS and FNYEAQ. Study findings and constraints: Between the patient and control groups, CD8+ Simpson's diversity did not differ significantly.

The chain couples TRBV7-6 to TRBJ2-3, with a weak D call TRBD2 (6 bases). Sequencing was performed on sorted CD4+, CD8+, or CD8+CD57+ T cells (not recorded which) from PBMCs. The TCR sequence derives from a human donor with aplastic anemia. CDR3 protein: CASSADGTPVHTQYF. CDR3 nucleotides: TGTGCCAGCAGCGCCGACGGGACTCCTGTTCATACGCAGTATTTT. The entire variable domain, with the rest obtained from reference TRBV7-6 and TRBJ2-3, is as follows: GAGVSQSPRYKVTKRGQDVALRCDPISGHVSLYWYRQALGQGPEFLTYFNYEAQQDKSGLPNDRFSAERPEGSISTLTIQRTEQRDSAMYRCASSADGTPVHTQYFGPGTRLTVL.